The 24 T cell receptor beta chains in this list originate from one sample, sequenced in a study of T cells after yellow fever vaccination. TCRdb reanalysed the 5' RACE reads using MiXCR and keeps one entry per CDR3 protein. The repertoire holds under 300,000 distinct CDR3 sequences, with approximately 6.3% as singletons. The source material was CD4+ T cells sorted from PBMCs, sampled on the day of the yellow fever booster vaccination. The receptors were sampled from a man aged 25-45 years who received the YFV17D yellow fever vaccine.

This clonotype was seen a few times. This chain joins TRBV20-1 and TRBJ2-7; 10 nucleotides agree with TRBD2. CDR3 length: 13 residues. Unmatched junction bases numbered 5, after V lost 3 bases and J lost 6 bases. Germline-derived CDR1 and CDR2 are DFQATT and SNEGSKA (reference sequence). The CDR3 nucleotides read TGCAGTGCTAGGTCGCTAGCGGGAGCCGAGCAGTACTTC. This encodes CSARSLAGAEQYF.

This clonotype was recorded a few times. J is TRBJ1-2 and V is TRBV9; a possible D gene is TRBD1 (5 bases). The V end lost 1 base, the J end lost 4 bases, and 8 bases lay between the germline ends. The CDR3 is 13 amino acids. Germline lookup yields CDR1 SGDLS and CDR2 YYNGEE. The CDR3 reads CASSVQGFYGYTF. The CDR3 region has the DNA TGTGCCAGCAGCGTACAGGGCTTCTATGGCTACACCTTC.

This chain connects TRBV18 to TRBJ2-3, with a tentative D call TRBD1 (5 bases). Trimming stripped 3 bases from V and 11 bases from J, with 12 bases between. The CDR3 contains 12 residues. Germline CDR1 is KGHSH and CDR2 is LQKENI. The CDR3 sequence: CASSPQGPEQYF. DNA for the CDR3: TGTGCCAGCTCACCTCAGGGCCCGGAGCAGTATTTT.

The chain joins TRBV19 to TRBJ2-7; possibly TRBD1 for D (7 bases). V lost 6 bases and J 3 bases, leaving 21 bases between the germline ends. The CDR3 loop spans 16 amino acids. CDR1 and CDR2 (germline): LNHDA, SQIVND (reference sequence). This chain's CDR3 is CASSSFQGVGSYEQYF. The CDR3, as DNA: TGTGCCAGTAGCAGTTTCCAGGGGGTCGGGAGCTACGAGCAGTACTTC.

The chain couples TRBV7-7 to TRBJ2-7; TRBD1 is a possible D gene (5 bases). The CDR3 runs 13 residues. The germline V gene encodes CDR1 SSHAT and CDR2 FNYEAQ (reference sequence). V shed 5 bases and J shed 3 bases, with 11 bases lying between them. The CDR3 DNA sequence: TGTGCCAGCAGCGATACAGGCGGCTACGAGCAGTACTTC. Protein sequence: CASSDTGGYEQYF.

The CDR3 DNA follows: TGTGCCAGCAGTGAGCGGGTAGATCAGCGGGAGCAGTACTTC. Residues: CASSERVDQREQYF. This sequence joins TRBV6-1 and TRBJ2-7; a possible D gene is TRBD2 (5 bases). With 3 bases removed from V and 7 bases from J, the gap between germline ends came to 16 bases. Germline V gene lookup returns CDR1 MNHNS and CDR2 SASEGT. The CDR3 has 14 residues.

This clonotype appeared a few times. The chain employs TRBV30 and TRBJ1-5; D gene ambiguous. V gave up 0 bases and J gave up 8 bases, with 14 bases separating them. CDR1 is GTSNPN, CDR2 SVGIG, per germline (reference sequence). The CDR3 runs to 14 residues. Here the CDR3 DNA reads TGTGCCTGGAGTGTACAAGGAATGGTTGAGCCCCAGCATTTT. This codes for CAWSVQGMVEPQHF.

This clonotype was found many times. J is TRBJ2-1 and V is TRBV18, with 11 bases lining up with TRBD2. The CDR3 contains 15 residues. Per the germline V gene, CDR1 is KGHSH and CDR2 is LQKENI. J gave up 6 bases and V 3 bases, and 4 bases lay outside the gene matches. The CDR3 DNA sequence: TGTGCCAGCTCACCGAAACTAGCGGGAGTCAATGAGCAGTTCTTC. Translated: CASSPKLAGVNEQFF.

This chain links TRBV12-3 or TRBV12-4 with TRBJ2-3, with D possibly being TRBD2 (5 bases). V gave up 6 bases and J gave up 5 bases, with 21 bases separating them. This CDR3 spans 16 amino acids. DNA of the CDR3: TGTGCCAGCAGCCTCGGGGTAGCCTCATCTGGAGATACGCAGTATTTT. Amino acid sequence: CASSLGVASSGDTQYF.

This clonotype occurred a few times. The chain combines TRBV6-5 with TRBJ1-1; the D is unclear. V gave up 0 bases and J gave up 1 base, with 9 bases separating them. CDR3 size: 15 residues. Germline assignment: CDR1 MNHEY and CDR2 SVGAGI. The CDR3 nucleotides read TGTGCCAGCAGTTACTCCCCCCGCCCGAACACTGAAGCTTTCTTT. Its protein product is CASSYSPRPNTEAFF.

The V gene is TRBV12-3 or TRBV12-4, the J gene TRBJ2-1; 8 bases fit TRBD2. The V gene end was trimmed by 5 bases and the J gene end by 3 bases; junction bases not matched to a gene: 6. The CDR3 is 15 residues long. CDR3 residues: CASSHSGTFYNEQFF. The CDR3 DNA follows: TGTGCCAGCAGTCATAGCGGGACCTTCTACAATGAGCAGTTCTTC.

Ten or more counts support this clonotype. The chain recombines TRBV12-3 or TRBV12-4 with TRBJ2-1; TRBD2 aligns across 7 bases. The CDR3 is 15 amino acids. The ends lost 6 bases at V and 6 bases at J; junction bases unmatched: 11. The CDR3 here is CASSWGGGGFNEQFF. The DNA for the CDR3 is TGTGCCAGCAGCTGGGGGGGAGGAGGGTTCAATGAGCAGTTCTTC.

This clonotype came up many times. The chain is built from TRBV5-1 and TRBJ2-1; 11 positions match TRBD2. This CDR3 is built from 14 residues. With V trimmed by 7 bases and J by 7 bases, 7 bases remained unmatched. Germline V CDR1 and CDR2: SGHRS, YFSETQ. The CDR3 DNA is TGCGCCAGCGTCGGGACTAGCGGAATAAATGAGCAGTTCTTC. Amino acid sequence: CASVGTSGINEQFF.

This clonotype came up many times. The V call is TRBV5-1, the J call TRBJ2-5, with D maybe TRBD2 (6 bases). In germline, CDR1 is SGHRS, CDR2 YFSETQ. The CDR3 covers 15 residues. The ends were cut back, 4 bases at V and 4 bases at J, with 17 bases in the middle. The CDR3 loop is CASSPRDSSPETQYF. CDR3 bases: TGCGCCAGCAGCCCCCGGGACTCCTCCCCAGAGACCCAGTACTTC.

This clonotype has more than one count but fewer than ten. CDR3: CASSPLAAPGDTDTQYF. In DNA, the CDR3 is TGTGCCAGCTCGCCTCTAGCGGCCCCGGGAGACACAGATACGCAGTATTTT. The rearrangement links TRBV18 to TRBJ2-3, with 7 bases fitting TRBD2. CDR1 KGHSH and CDR2 LQKENI come from the germline V gene. V shed 6 bases, J shed 2 bases, and the junction held 14 bases outside the gene matches. The CDR3 extends over 17 amino acids.

This clonotype was found many times. The chain couples TRBV9 to TRBJ2-1; D gene unclear. This CDR3 has 18 amino acids. Trimming removed 4 bases from V and 3 bases from J, with 23 bases in between. Germline CDR1 and CDR2: SGDLS and YYNGEE. The CDR3 region is CASSPEDVFADLYNEQFF. The CDR3 DNA follows: TGTGCCAGCAGCCCAGAGGACGTTTTTGCGGATCTCTACAATGAGCAGTTCTTC.

Many counts were recorded for this clonotype. The chain combines TRBV18 with TRBJ2-2, with D perhaps matching TRBD1 (6 bases). CDR1 KGHSH and CDR2 LQKENI come from the germline V gene. The V gene lost 4 bases and the J gene lost 0 bases, with 12 bases spanning the gap. This CDR3 comprises 16 residues. The CDR3 reads CASSLTGTTNTGELFF. DNA for the CDR3: TGTGCCAGCTCACTAACCGGGACAACGAACACCGGGGAGCTGTTTTTT.

This clonotype has ten or more counts. J is TRBJ1-4 and V is TRBV20-1; D may be TRBD1 (5 bases). Trimming took off 3 bases at V and 1 base at J, with 6 bases between the two ends. The germline gives CDR1 DFQATT, CDR2 SNEGSKA (reference sequence). The CDR3 covers 13 residues. The CDR3 sequence is CSARGGTNEKLFF. The DNA for the CDR3 is TGCAGTGCTAGGGGGGGAACTAATGAAAAACTGTTTTTT.

This clonotype was seen at least ten times. The chain employs TRBV6-5 and TRBJ2-2, with TRBD2 matching 7 bases. The CDR3 is 15 amino acids. V trimming: 6 bases; J trimming: 5 bases; junction bases outside the gene matches: 9. CDR1 and CDR2 (germline): MNHEY, SVGAGI. CDR3 nucleotides: TGTGCCAGCAGCACTAGCGTTAGCTGGACCGGGGAGCTGTTTTTT. Translated: CASSTSVSWTGELFF.

This chain links TRBV24-1 with TRBJ2-5; no clear D gene. Germline V gives CDR1 KGHDR, CDR2 SFDVKD. The V and J ends lost 3 bases and 0 bases respectively, with 10 bases between them. CDR3 length: 15 amino acids. CDR3 in amino acids: CATSDPHRDQETQYF. The CDR3 DNA reads TGTGCCACCAGTGATCCACACCGGGACCAAGAGACCCAGTACTTC.

The V call is TRBV7-2, the J call TRBJ1-1; weak D call: TRBD1 (6 bases). Germline V gene data show CDR1 as SGHTA and CDR2 as FQGNSA. The V end was cut by 1 base, the J end by 9 bases, with 21 bases between. This CDR3 is 16 amino acids long. The CDR3 DNA reads as TGTGCCAGCAGCTTAGGACCCTCCAGGGGCCTGGTTAAAGCTTTCTTT. Protein: CASSLGPSRGLVKAFF. The full variable domain, its missing parts supplied by reference TRBV7-2 and TRBJ1-1, is GAGVSQSPSNKVTEKGKDVELRCDPISGHTALYWYRQSLGQGLEFLIYFQGNSAPDKSGLPSDRFSAERTGGSVSTLTIQRTQQEDSAVYLCASSLGPSRGLVKAFFGQGTRLTVV.

The sample holds a few counts of this clonotype. This sequence joins TRBV7-2 and TRBJ2-5; no firm D call. V shed 2 bases and J shed 0 bases, with 7 bases lying between them. This CDR3 contains 14 residues. Per germline, CDR1 SGHTA and CDR2 FQGNSA. CDR3 sequence reads: CASSLMLHQETQYF. The DNA for the CDR3 is TGTGCCAGCAGCTTAATGTTGCACCAAGAGACCCAGTACTTC.

This sequence joins TRBV20-1 and TRBJ2-3; D is perhaps TRBD1 (5 bases). This CDR3 is 16 amino acids long. CDR1 and CDR2 (germline): DFQATT, SNEGSKA (reference sequence). Trimming took off 6 bases at V and 4 bases at J, with 23 bases between the two ends. The CDR3 region has the DNA TGCAGTGCCGAGTCTCAATGGCCCATAGGGGCAGATACGCAGTATTTT. Translation gives CSAESQWPIGADTQYF.

This clonotype showed up many times. V and J are TRBV7-9 and TRBJ2-7; TRBD2 agrees at 10 bases. Per the germline V gene, CDR1 is SEHNR and CDR2 is FQNEAQ (reference sequence). The CDR3 is made up of 15 amino acids. V lost 2 bases and J lost 5; bases outside the gene matches: 6. Here the CDR3 reads CASSLLAGVRDEQYF. The CDR3 DNA follows: TGTGCCAGCAGCTTACTAGCGGGAGTCCGGGACGAGCAGTACTTC. The complete variable domain, with remaining parts taken from reference TRBV7-9 and TRBJ2-7, reads DTGVSQNPRHKITKRGQNVTFRCDPISEHNRLYWYRQTLGQGPEFLTYFQNEAQLEKSRLLSDRFSAERPKGSFSTLEIQRTEQGDSAMYLCASSLLAGVRDEQYFGPGTRLTVT.